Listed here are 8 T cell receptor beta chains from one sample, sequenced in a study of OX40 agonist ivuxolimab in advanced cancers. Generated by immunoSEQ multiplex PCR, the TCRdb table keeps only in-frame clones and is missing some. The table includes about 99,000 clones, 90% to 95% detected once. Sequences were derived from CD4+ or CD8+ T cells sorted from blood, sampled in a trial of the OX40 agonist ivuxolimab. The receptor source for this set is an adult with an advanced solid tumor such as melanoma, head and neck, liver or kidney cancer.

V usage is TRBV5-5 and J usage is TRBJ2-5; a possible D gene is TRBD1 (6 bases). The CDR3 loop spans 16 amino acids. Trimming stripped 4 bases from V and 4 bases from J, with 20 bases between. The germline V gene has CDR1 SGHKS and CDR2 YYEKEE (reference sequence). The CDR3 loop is CASSARLGGTRETQYF. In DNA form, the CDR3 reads TGTGCCAGCAGCGCACGTCTAGGGGGTACTAGAGAGACCCAGTACTTC.

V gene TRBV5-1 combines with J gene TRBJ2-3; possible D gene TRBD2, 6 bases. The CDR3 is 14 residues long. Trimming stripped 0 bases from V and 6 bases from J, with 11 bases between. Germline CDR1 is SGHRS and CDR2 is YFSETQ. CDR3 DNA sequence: TGCGCCAGCAGCTTGGGCGGGGTAGGGGATACGCAGTATTTT. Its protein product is CASSLGGVGDTQYF.

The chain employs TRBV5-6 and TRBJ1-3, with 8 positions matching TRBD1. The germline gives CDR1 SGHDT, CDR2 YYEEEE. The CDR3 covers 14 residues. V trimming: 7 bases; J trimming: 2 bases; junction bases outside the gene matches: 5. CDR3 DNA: TGTGCCAGCGCCAGGGGGCGGACTGGAAACACCATATATTTT. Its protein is CASARGRTGNTIYF. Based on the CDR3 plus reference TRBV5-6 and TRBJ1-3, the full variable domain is DAGVTQSPTHLIKTRGQQVTLRCSPKSGHDTVSWYQQALGQGPQFIFQYYEEEERQRGNFPDRFSGHQFPNYSSELNVNALLLGDSALYLCASARGRTGNTIYFGEGSWLTVV.

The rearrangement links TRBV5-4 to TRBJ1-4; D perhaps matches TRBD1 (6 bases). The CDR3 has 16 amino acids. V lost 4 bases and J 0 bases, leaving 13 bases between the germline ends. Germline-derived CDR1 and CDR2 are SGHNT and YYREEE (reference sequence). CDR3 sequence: CASSIGPGATNEKLFF. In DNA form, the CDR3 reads TGTGCCAGCAGCATAGGTCCAGGGGCAACTAATGAAAAACTGTTTTTT.

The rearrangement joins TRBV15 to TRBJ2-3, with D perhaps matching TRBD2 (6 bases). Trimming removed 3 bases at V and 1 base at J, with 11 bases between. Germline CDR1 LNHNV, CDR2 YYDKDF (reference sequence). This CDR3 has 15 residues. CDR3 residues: CATSSGLSGTDTQYF. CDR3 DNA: TGTGCCACCAGCAGTGGACTAAGCGGCACAGATACGCAGTATTTT.

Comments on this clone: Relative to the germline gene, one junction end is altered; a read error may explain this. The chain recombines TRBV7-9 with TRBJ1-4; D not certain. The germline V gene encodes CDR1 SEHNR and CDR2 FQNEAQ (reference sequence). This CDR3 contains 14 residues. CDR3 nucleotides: TGTGCCAGCAGCCATGCTACCTCTCCGGGAGGAGAGACATTT. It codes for CASSHATSPGGETF.

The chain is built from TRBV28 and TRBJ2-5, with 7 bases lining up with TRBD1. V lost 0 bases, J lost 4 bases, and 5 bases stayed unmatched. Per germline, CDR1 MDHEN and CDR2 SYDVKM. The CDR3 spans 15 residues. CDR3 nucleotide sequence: TGTGCCAGCAGTTTATGGCAACAGGGGTCAGAGACCCAGTACTTC. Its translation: CASSLWQQGSETQYF.

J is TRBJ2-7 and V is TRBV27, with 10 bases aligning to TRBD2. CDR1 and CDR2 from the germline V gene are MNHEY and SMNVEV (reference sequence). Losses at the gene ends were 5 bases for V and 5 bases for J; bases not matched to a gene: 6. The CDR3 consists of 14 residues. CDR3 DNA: TGTGCCAGCAGTACCCGACTAGCGGGCCACGAGCAGTACTTC. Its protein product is CASSTRLAGHEQYF.